The rows below give T cell receptor beta chains drawn from one sample of a study of shared clonotypes between healthy human individuals. Data came from immunoSEQ multiplex PCR; TCRdb stores just in-frame clones and leaves some out. Here the sample spans around 980,000 clones, more than 75% being singletons. The sequenced sample consisted of memory CD4+ T cells from PBMCs. These receptors were collected from a young man in good health. Some clones in this sample may be carry-over from other donors' samples. Both conserved end residues are part of each CDR3. A D gene is named only where the DNA matches it firmly. Clone size is stated in some rows and not others, as once, few, many or a class when expanded.

TRBJ2-3	TRBD2	TRBV5-1	NA	CASRVGLAGADTQYF	TGCGCCAGCCGAGTAGGACTAGCGGGAGCAGATACGCAGTATTTT
TRBJ1-2	NA	TRBV28	many	CASSLRGAGPREANYGYTF	TGTGCCAGCAGTTTACGGGGGGCGGGGCCCCGGGAGGCTAACTATGGCTACACCTTC
TRBJ2-5	TRBD2	TRBV6-6	NA	CASSRGLADSQETQYF	TGTGCCAGCAGCCGTGGACTAGCAGATAGCCAAGAGACCCAGTACTTC
TRBJ2-2	NA	TRBV30	NA	CAWSRGPSGELFF	TGTGCCTGGAGTAGGGGCCCGTCCGGGGAGCTGTTTTTT
TRBJ2-3	NA	TRBV5-1	NA	CASSIGEPRGDTQYF	TGCGCCAGCTCAATAGGGGAACCTCGGGGAGATACGCAGTATTTT
TRBJ2-5	NA	TRBV5-1	NA	CASSIPGGGWETQYF	TGCGCCAGCAGCATCCCCGGAGGGGGTTGGGAGACCCAGTACTTC
TRBJ2-3	TRBD2	TRBV29-1	NA	CSVEAQREWYDTQYF	TGCAGCGTTGAGGCCCAGCGGGAGTGGTATGATACGCAGTATTTT
TRBJ2-5	TRBD2	TRBV4-3	NA	CASSQQRERRWETQYF	TGCGCCAGCAGCCAACAGCGGGAGCGTCGTTGGGAGACCCAGTACTTC
TRBJ2-7	NA	TRBV2	NA	CASRASYEQYF	TGTGCCAGCAGAGCCTCCTACGAGCAGTACTTC
TRBJ2-2	NA	TRBV11-3	NA	CASSLGGGAGELFF	TGTGCCAGCAGCTTAGGTGGAGGGGCCGGGGAGCTGTTTTTT
TRBJ2-5	NA	TRBV28	NA	CASRTRGAGDRFGGETQYF	TGTGCCAGCAGAACCCGTGGTGCTGGGGACCGCTTTGGCGGGGAGACCCAGTACTTC
TRBJ1-5	NA	TRBV29-1	NA	CSVEVTANQPQHF	TGCAGCGTTGAAGTAACAGCCAATCAGCCCCAGCATTTT
TRBJ2-7	NA	TRBV10-3	NA	CASRDGIYEQYF	TGTGCCAGCCGCGACGGGATCTACGAGCAGTACTTC
TRBJ1-2	NA	TRBV28	few	CASSTSAGSYGYTF	TGTGCCAGCAGCACTTCCGCTGGCAGCTATGGCTACACCTTC
TRBJ1-3	NA	TRBV27	NA	CASSPYFGDGGNTIYF	TGTGCCAGCAGTCCCTACTTCGGGGACGGAGGAAACACCATATATTTT
TRBJ1-5	NA	TRBV6-1	NA	CASSGGYQPQHF	TGTGCCAGCAGTGGGGGGTATCAGCCCCAGCATTTT